This T cell receptor (beta chain) derives from a study of somatic mutations in cytotoxic T cells in rheumatoid arthritis. Profiled with immunoSEQ multiplex PCR; TCRdb holds only in-frame clones, not every one. The data contain 9,500 to 15,000 clones, over 80% of them seen just once; the ten biggest clones take up 11% to 15%. In the case of this clone: What it recognizes is unknown.

Study conclusions and caveats: For CD8+ T-cell clonality, rheumatoid arthritis patients and age-matched healthy controls did not differ significantly.

CDR3 length: 13 amino acids. The germline V gene encodes CDR1 SGHVS and CDR2 FQNEAQ. The sequenced material came from CD8+ T cells sorted from blood. The sequence derives from a woman aged 60-70 years in good health. The chain combines TRBV7-8 with TRBJ2-5; TRBD1 matches 7 bases. The last part of the DNA fits TRBJ2-7 better; the J call may be wrong. The CDR3 sequence is CASSEGTDYEQYF. CDR3 in DNA: TGTGCCAGCAGCGAAGGGACAGACTACGAGCAGTACTTC.